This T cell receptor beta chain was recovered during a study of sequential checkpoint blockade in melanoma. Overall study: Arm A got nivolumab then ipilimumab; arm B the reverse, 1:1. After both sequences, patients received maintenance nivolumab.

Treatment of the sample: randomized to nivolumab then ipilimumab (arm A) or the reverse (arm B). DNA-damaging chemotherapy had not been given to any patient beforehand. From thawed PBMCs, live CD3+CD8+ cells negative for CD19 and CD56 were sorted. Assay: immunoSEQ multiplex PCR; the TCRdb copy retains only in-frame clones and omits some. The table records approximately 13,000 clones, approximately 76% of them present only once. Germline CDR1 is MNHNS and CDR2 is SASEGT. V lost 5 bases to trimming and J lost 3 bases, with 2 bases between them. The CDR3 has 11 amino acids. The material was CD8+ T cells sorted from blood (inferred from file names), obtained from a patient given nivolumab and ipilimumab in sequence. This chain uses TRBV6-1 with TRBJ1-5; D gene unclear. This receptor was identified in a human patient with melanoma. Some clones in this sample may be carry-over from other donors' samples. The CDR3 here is CASSLNQPQHF. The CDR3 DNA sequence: TGTGCCAGCAGTCTCAATCAGCCCCAGCATTTT.